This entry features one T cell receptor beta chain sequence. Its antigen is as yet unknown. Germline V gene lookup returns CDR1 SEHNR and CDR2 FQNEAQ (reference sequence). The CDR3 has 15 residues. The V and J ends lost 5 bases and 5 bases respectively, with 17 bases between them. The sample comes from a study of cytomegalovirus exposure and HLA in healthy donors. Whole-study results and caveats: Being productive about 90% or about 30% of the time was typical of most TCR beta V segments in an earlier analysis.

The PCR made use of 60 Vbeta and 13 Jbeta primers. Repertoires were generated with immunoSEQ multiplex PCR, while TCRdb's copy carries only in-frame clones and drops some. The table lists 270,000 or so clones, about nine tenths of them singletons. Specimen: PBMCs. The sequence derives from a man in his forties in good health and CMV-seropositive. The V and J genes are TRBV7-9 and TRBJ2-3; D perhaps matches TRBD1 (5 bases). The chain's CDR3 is CASSPPGQGGDTQYF. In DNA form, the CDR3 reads TGTGCCAGCAGCCCTCCCGGGCAGGGCGGAGATACGCAGTATTTT.